A single sample is the source of the 4 T cell receptor beta chains below, sequenced in a study of blood T cell repertoires in COVID-19. TCRdb's table, derived via immunoSEQ multiplex PCR, lists solely in-frame clones and lacks some. The table shows 68,000 or so clones, with roughly 87% occurring only once. Material for sequencing was peripheral blood. The receptors were sampled from a man over 45 with COVID-19, enrolled during active disease.

This chain uses TRBV6-5 with TRBJ1-5; 7 bases are a match to TRBD1. The CDR3 is 14 amino acids. V lost 7 bases, J lost 4 bases, and 7 bases stayed unmatched. The germline V gene has CDR1 MNHEY and CDR2 SVGAGI. The CDR3 DNA reads TGTGCCAGCACGACAGGGATTCTGAATCAGCCCCAGCATTTT. Residues: CASTTGILNQPQHF.

The J gene is TRBJ2-7, the V gene TRBV7-2; 7 nucleotides align to TRBD2. This CDR3 spans 16 amino acids. V lost 1 base, J lost 5 bases, and 11 bases stayed unmatched. The germline gives CDR1 SGHTA, CDR2 FQGNSA. The CDR3 nucleotides read TGTGCCAGCAGCTTAGGGGGGAGGGCCCCATGGCACGAGCAGTACTTC. This gives the protein CASSLGGRAPWHEQYF.

This rearrangement joins TRBV7-2 to TRBJ2-1; TRBD2 aligns across 7 bases. CDR1 and CDR2 from the germline V gene are SGHTA and FQGNSA. The CDR3 sequence is 15 residues long. J gave up 6 bases and V 5 bases, and 10 bases lay outside the gene matches. The DNA for the CDR3 is TGTGCCAGCAGCGGAAGAGCGGGATGGGGCAATGAGCAGTTCTTC. Residues: CASSGRAGWGNEQFF.

The CDR3 DNA reads TGTGCCAGCAGTTTGAGCGGGAGAGCCTACGAGCAGTACTTC. Protein product: CASSLSGRAYEQYF. This chain connects TRBV28 to TRBJ2-7; the match to TRBD2 covers 8 bases. This CDR3 contains 14 residues. Germline trimming cut 3 bases from V and 2 bases from J; bases unmatched to any gene: 3. CDR1 MDHEN and CDR2 SYDVKM come from the germline V gene.